The entry below describes one T cell receptor (beta chain). Its antigen remains undetermined. One end of the junction varies from germline; a read error may be responsible. The library was obtained by RACE. The run used a NextSeq 500. During library preparation, unique molecular identifiers were attached to individual cDNA molecules so that TCRs could be counted quantitatively and reproducibly. For every blood RNA sample, sequencing covered both the TCR alpha and TCR beta chains. On the study's bioinformatics: A median of roughly 100,000 TCRs per sample was observed, with a range of roughly 23,224 to 750,000. V, J and CDR3 annotation of the TCR reads was performed with the Decombinator software suite. To make PS versus PT1 abundance plots, every sample was subsampled to the same number of TCRs (28,000). Expanded TCRs were defined as absent before sensitization and observed at least eight times at the 2-week time point. TCRdb redid the processing of the public reads, applying fastp at Q25 and MiXCR, and retained in-frame beta chains. CDR3 protein duplicates are merged, each entry listing the most common genes and DNA. Here the V and J calls rest on TCRdb's processing, not on the authors' analysis. A total of around 340,000 distinct CDR3 sequences appear in this sample, around 6.9% of them only once. Less than 10% of the sample is in the top ten clones.

What this sample's time point label stands for: patch test 1, 2 weeks after DPC sensitization. The intended sense of this specimen's treatment or condition label: therapeutic diphenylcyclopropenone sensitization with weekly scalp DPC. At every patch-test visit, the blood draw took place before the patch test was put on. Eligible patients were aged 18 to 70, diagnosed with alopecia, deemed suitable for DPC therapy, and excluded if pregnant. Total RNA was extracted from unfractionated whole blood that had been collected in Tempus Blood RNA tubes. The data are from a study of human T cells and chemical hapten exposure (dated by TCRdb to about 2021). Regarding the complete study: For sensitization, 2% DPC in acetone was applied to an approximately 2 cm by approximately 2 cm area of upper inner arm skin. Throughout the roughly 26-week study period, patients were also given weekly therapeutic DPC doses on the scalp. Patch testing was performed on the upper back with Finn chambers containing 0.01% DPC, and the patch tests were scored after 6 days according to International Contact Dermatitis Research Group standards. The mostly female patient cohort included alopecia areata with under or over 50% scalp involvement, alopecia totalis and alopecia universalis. The libraries were sequenced as a pool, and the TCR yield per sample differed mostly because of small variations in library volumes within the pool. In alopecia patients, the study followed how the peripheral blood TCR repertoire changed in vivo over primary and secondary sensitization to diphenylcyclopropenone (DPC), a hapten. Patient blood was sampled pre-sensitization (week 0) and at 2, 6 and about 24 weeks after DPC sensitization. About 27 alopecia patients gave blood for TCR sequencing at one to four time points (pre-sensitization, 2, 6 and 24 weeks). General conclusions and limits of the study: Because all patients had alopecia, a presumed autoimmune disease, the immune response of the patients might differ from that of healthy individuals. Expanded TCRs formed significantly more large CDR3 similarity clusters than pre-sensitization or healthy control sets, consistent with antigen-driven responses. DPC sensitization did not change how many TCRs were above 1 in 1000 frequency, and no evidence was found of alterations in global repertoire structure. A positive correlation was found between the number of PT1 expanded TCRs and patch test score, with significance reached at thresholds 8, 16 and 32 but not 4. After repeated subsampling, the strength of the expansion versus patch-test correlation and the threshold at which it became significant changed.

Inclusive of the bounding cysteine and phenylalanine, the CDR3 is 13 residues long. Left in the record is the CDR3 DNA by itself, 39 bases read in frame from the first base. The germline V gene (reference sequence) supplies CDR1 MNHEY and CDR2 SMNVEV. The starting material was whole blood, obtained in connection with sensitization to the hapten diphenylcyclopropenone (DPC). This TCR derives from a woman under 30 with alopecia areata. Some clones in this sample may be carry-over from other donors' samples. The V and J genes are TRBV27 and TRBJ1-1; 7 middle bases align to TRBD1. For the CDR3, the sequence is CVSRLTGVTEAFF. The bases read TGTGTCAGCAGGTTAACAGGGGTCACTGAAGCTTTCTTT.